One sample yielded the 25 T cell receptor beta chains listed below, sequenced in a study of cytomegalovirus exposure and HLA in healthy donors. PCR primers comprised 60 Vbeta and 13 Jbeta primers. This table comes from immunoSEQ multiplex PCR, and its TCRdb copy is limited to in-frame clones, with some not included. The sample table sets out roughly 79,000 clones. The sample comprised PBMCs. The receptors derive from a man in his thirties or forties in good health and CMV-seronegative.

The V call is TRBV27, the J call TRBJ1-5; 7 nucleotides line up with TRBD1. The germline CDR1 and CDR2 sequences are MNHEY and SMNVEV (reference sequence). Trimming at V came to 5 bases and at J to 3 bases, leaving 13 bases not matched to a gene. There are 17 residues in the CDR3. CDR3 sequence (DNA): TGTGCCAGCAGTGGGGTGGGAACAGGGGTCGTCAATCAGCCCCAGCATTTT. Protein sequence: CASSGVGTGVVNQPQHF.

The gene calls are TRBV4-1 and TRBJ2-7, with a tentative D call TRBD2 (6 bases). Germline values: CDR1 MGHRA, CDR2 YSYEKL. The V end lost 4 bases, the J end lost 0 bases, and 19 bases lay between the germline ends. This CDR3 spans 17 amino acids. The CDR3 nucleotides are TGCGCCAGCAGCCCGGTTGGCCAGGACGGGAGCTCCTACGAGCAGTACTTC. This encodes CASSPVGQDGSSYEQYF.

The chain employs TRBV11-3 and TRBJ2-7, with TRBD2 identical over 12 bases. CDR3 size: 18 residues. Germline V gene data show CDR1 as SGHNT and CDR2 as YENEEA. J was trimmed by 0 bases and V by 3 bases; bases with no gene match: 9. CDR3 DNA sequence: TGTGCCAGCAGCTTCACAGCTAGCGGGAGGGTGAGCTCCTACGAGCAGTACTTC. Protein: CASSFTASGRVSSYEQYF.

The rearrangement links TRBV11-2 to TRBJ2-5, with D maybe TRBD2 (6 bases). The germline gives CDR1 SGHAT, CDR2 FQNNGV. This CDR3 region has 14 residues. The V gene lost 4 bases and the J gene lost 5 bases, with 14 bases spanning the gap. The CDR3 region is CASSSNRGLETQYF. CDR3 nucleotides: TGTGCCAGCAGCTCAAATCGGGGGTTGGAGACCCAGTACTTC.

The genes are TRBV6-1 and TRBJ2-2; D is perhaps TRBD2 (6 bases). Trimming removed 7 bases from V and 3 bases from J, with 9 bases in between. The CDR3 loop spans 13 amino acids. Germline assignment: CDR1 MNHNS and CDR2 SASEGT. The CDR3 protein is CASMGGDTGELFF. The CDR3 nucleotides are TGTGCCAGCATGGGAGGCGACACCGGGGAGCTGTTTTTT.

The chain uses TRBV2 and TRBJ1-2, with D unclear. The V gene lost 0 bases and the J gene lost 8 bases, with 19 bases spanning the gap. This CDR3 has 16 amino acids. Germline CDR1 reads SNHLY; CDR2 reads FYNNEI. CDR3: CASSEARQEGGGGYTF. Here the CDR3 DNA reads TGTGCCAGCAGTGAAGCGCGGCAGGAAGGTGGAGGCGGCTACACCTTC.

The chain joins TRBV19 to TRBJ2-5; 9 positions agree with TRBD1. The junction had 5 bases not matched to a gene; V was cut back by 5 bases and J by 4 bases. Germline V gene sequence: CDR1 LNHDA, CDR2 SQIVND (reference sequence). The CDR3 length is 14 residues. The CDR3 spells CASSFGQGLETQYF. CDR3 nucleotide sequence: TGTGCCAGTAGTTTCGGACAGGGGTTAGAGACCCAGTACTTC.

The chain links TRBV4-2 to TRBJ2-6; D might be TRBD1 (6 bases). The length of the CDR3 is 19 residues. Per germline, CDR1 LGHNA and CDR2 YNFKEQ. With 2 bases removed from V and 0 bases from J, the gap between germline ends came to 17 bases. The CDR3 DNA sequence: TGTGCCAGCAGCCAAAAACCGGGACACCTAAGCTCTGGGGCCAACGTCCTGACTTTC. Amino acid sequence: CASSQKPGHLSSGANVLTF.

The rearrangement joins TRBV5-1 to TRBJ2-3; the D gene is possibly TRBD2 (7 bases). Germline CDR1 reads SGHRS; CDR2 reads YFSETQ. The CDR3 runs 19 residues. Trimming removed 5 bases from V and 2 bases from J, with 27 bases in between. The CDR3 nucleotides are TGCGCCAGCAGACTCAGGGGAGGTGGAACAGCGGGGATCACAGATACGCAGTATTTT. Translated: CASRLRGGGTAGITDTQYF.

The CDR3 region has the DNA TGTGCCAGCAGTGACGAGGCAGGGGATCAGCCCCAGCATTTT. It is translated as CASSDEAGDQPQHF. The chain has TRBV2 and TRBJ1-5, with D possibly being TRBD1 (6 bases). The CDR3 loop spans 14 amino acids. Germline-derived CDR1 and CDR2 are SNHLY and FYNNEI. The V end was cut by 3 bases, the J end by 5 bases, with 11 bases between.

The V call is TRBV5-1, the J call TRBJ2-6; TRBD1 might be the D (6 bases). Germline CDR1 SGHRS, CDR2 YFSETQ. The CDR3 runs 16 residues. V was trimmed by 4 bases and J by 3 bases, leaving 14 bases between them. CDR3: CASSQGFTLGANVLTF. CDR3 DNA sequence: TGCGCCAGCAGCCAGGGGTTTACTCTTGGGGCCAACGTCCTGACTTTC. The full variable domain, rest sourced from reference TRBV5-1 and TRBJ2-6, is KAGVTQTPRYLIKTRGQQVTLSCSPISGHRSVSWYQQTPGQGLQFLFEYFSETQRNKGNFPGRFSGRQFSNSRSEMNVSTLELGDSALYLCASSQGFTLGANVLTFGAGSRLTVL.

The chain uses TRBV7-9 and TRBJ1-2; tentative D call: TRBD1 (5 bases). Germline assignment: CDR1 SEHNR and CDR2 FQNEAQ (reference sequence). Deletions cut 8 bases from V and 3 bases from J, with 7 bases between. The CDR3 consists of 11 residues. CDR3 region: CASGTHYGYTF. CDR3 DNA: TGTGCCAGCGGGACTCACTATGGCTACACCTTC.

The chain has TRBV7-9 and TRBJ2-7; 12 nucleotides line up with TRBD2. In germline, CDR1 is SEHNR, CDR2 FQNEAQ (reference sequence). The length of the CDR3 is 15 residues. J was trimmed by 4 bases and V by 5 bases; bases with no gene match: 6. The CDR3 DNA follows: TGTGCCAGCAGCACCCGACTAGCGGGAGTGTACGAGCAGTACTTC. Translating gives CASSTRLAGVYEQYF. Based on the CDR3 plus reference TRBV7-9 and TRBJ2-7, the full variable domain is DTGVSQNPRHKITKRGQNVTFRCDPISEHNRLYWYRQTLGQGPEFLTYFQNEAQLEKSRLLSDRFSAERPKGSFSTLEIQRTEQGDSAMYLCASSTRLAGVYEQYFGPGTRLTVT.

CDR3 protein: CASSKPPVRGPQFF. The CDR3 nucleotides read TGTGCCAGCAGCAAACCCCCTGTCAGGGGGCCACAGTTCTTC. V gene TRBV21-1 combines with J gene TRBJ2-1; TRBD1 is taken as the D call from the table, unchecked against the DNA. TRBV21-1 is shown as a pseudogene. There are 14 residues in the CDR3.

The chain uses TRBV7-3 and TRBJ2-7, with a possible D match to TRBD1 (6 bases). The V end was cut by 5 bases, the J end by 3 bases, with 11 bases between. The V gene's germline CDR1 is SGHTA and CDR2 FQGTGA. The CDR3 covers 13 residues. CDR3 in amino acids: CASSPLDSYEQYF. The CDR3 DNA reads TGTGCCAGCAGCCCCTTGGACAGCTACGAGCAGTACTTC.

The V call is TRBV19, the J call TRBJ1-5; no definite D call. Trimming removed 6 bases at V and 1 base at J, with 13 bases between. The CDR3 covers 15 residues. Germline V gene sequence: CDR1 LNHDA, CDR2 SQIVND (reference sequence). The CDR3 protein is CASRALRGSNQPQHF. Written as DNA, the CDR3 is TGTGCCAGTAGGGCCCTTCGAGGGAGCAATCAGCCCCAGCATTTT.

Here the CDR3 DNA reads TGTGCCAGCAGTTTATACGGGGGAGGAAGGGAGACCCAGTACTTC. It translates to CASSLYGGGRETQYF. The chain employs TRBV28 and TRBJ2-5, with a possible D match to TRBD2 (6 bases). Germline CDR1 MDHEN, CDR2 SYDVKM. The CDR3 loop spans 15 amino acids. V shed 1 base and J shed 5 bases, with 14 bases lying between them.

The chain is built from TRBV11-3 and TRBJ1-2, with D hard to call. V was pared by 4 bases and J by 2 bases, with 2 bases between. Germline V lookup: CDR1 SGHNT, CDR2 YENEEA. The CDR3 length is 11 residues. The CDR3 spells CASSSNYGYTF. The DNA for the CDR3 is TGTGCCAGCAGCTCGAACTATGGCTACACCTTC.

The V call is TRBV5-1, the J call TRBJ2-7, with 7 bases lining up with TRBD1. V shed 4 bases and J 3 bases; nucleotides not matched to a gene: 7. Germline V gives CDR1 SGHRS, CDR2 YFSETQ. The CDR3 is 14 residues long. CDR3 DNA sequence: TGCGCCAGCAGCCCGGCCGGGACAGACTACGAGCAGTACTTC. Protein: CASSPAGTDYEQYF.

DNA for the CDR3: TGTGCCAGCAGCTTATCTAGCGGGGGGGCCAATGAGCAGTTCTTC. Translation gives CASSLSSGGANEQFF. This sequence joins TRBV7-3 and TRBJ2-1, with 12 nucleotides matching TRBD2. The CDR3 covers 15 residues. Germline V gene sequence: CDR1 SGHTA, CDR2 FQGTGA. J was trimmed by 6 bases and V by 2 bases; bases with no gene match: 2.

The chain combines TRBV10-3 with TRBJ2-1; TRBD2 aligns across 8 bases. This CDR3 spans 17 amino acids. Per germline, CDR1 ENHRY and CDR2 SYGVKD. V shed 2 bases, J shed 1 base, and the junction held 7 bases outside the gene matches. The CDR3 DNA is TGTGCCATCAGTGAGCGGCCAGCGGGGGCGTCCTACAATGAGCAGTTCTTC. Amino acid sequence: CAISERPAGASYNEQFF.

This sequence joins TRBV5-1 and TRBJ2-7, with 8 bases matching TRBD2. Germline-derived CDR1 and CDR2 are SGHRS and YFSETQ. With 4 bases clipped from V and 3 bases from J, the junction kept 9 bases outside the gene matches. The CDR3 contains 15 residues. CDR3 protein: CASSRGGEGSYEQYF. The CDR3 nucleotides are TGCGCCAGCAGCCGGGGGGGCGAGGGAAGCTACGAGCAGTACTTC. Complete variable domain (other parts from reference TRBV5-1 and TRBJ2-7): KAGVTQTPRYLIKTRGQQVTLSCSPISGHRSVSWYQQTPGQGLQFLFEYFSETQRNKGNFPGRFSGRQFSNSRSEMNVSTLELGDSALYLCASSRGGEGSYEQYFGPGTRLTVT.

The V gene is TRBV2, the J gene TRBJ1-1, with unresolved D. Trimming stripped 4 bases from V and 1 base from J, with 13 bases between. CDR1 is SNHLY and CDR2 is FYNNEI in the germline V gene. The CDR3 loop spans 15 amino acids. Here the CDR3 DNA reads TGTGCCAGCAGTGGGTTAGAGGGTGCGAACACTGAAGCTTTCTTT. Protein sequence: CASSGLEGANTEAFF.

The rearrangement uses TRBV18 and TRBJ2-7, with 10 bases that match TRBD1. With 5 bases clipped from V and 6 bases from J, the junction kept 4 bases outside the gene matches. Germline values: CDR1 KGHSH, CDR2 LQKENI. The CDR3 is made up of 13 amino acids. Written as DNA, the CDR3 is TGTGCCAGCTCAACGGGACAGGGGTTCGAGCAGTACTTC. Amino acid sequence: CASSTGQGFEQYF.

V usage is TRBV6-5 and J usage is TRBJ1-6, with D maybe TRBD1 (5 bases). The CDR3 has 14 amino acids. V was trimmed by 0 bases and J by 10 bases, leaving 10 bases between them. From germline, CDR1 is MNHEY and CDR2 SVGAGI. The CDR3 region is CASSYSRRASPLHF. The CDR3 DNA sequence: TGTGCCAGCAGTTACTCGCGCAGGGCCTCACCCCTCCACTTT.